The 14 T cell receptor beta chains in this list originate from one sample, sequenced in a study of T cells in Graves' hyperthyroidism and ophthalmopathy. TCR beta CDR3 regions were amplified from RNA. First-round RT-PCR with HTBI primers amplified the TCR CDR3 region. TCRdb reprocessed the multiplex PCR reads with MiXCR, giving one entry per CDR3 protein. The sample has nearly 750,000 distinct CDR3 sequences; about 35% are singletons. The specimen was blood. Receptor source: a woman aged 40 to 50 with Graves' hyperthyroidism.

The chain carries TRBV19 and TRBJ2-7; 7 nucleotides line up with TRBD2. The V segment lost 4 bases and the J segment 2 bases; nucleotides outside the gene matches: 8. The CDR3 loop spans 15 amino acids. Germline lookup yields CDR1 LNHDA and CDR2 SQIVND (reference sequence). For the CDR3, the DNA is TGTGCCAGTAGTAGAGGAGCGGGACTCCCCTACGAGCAGTACTTC. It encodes CASSRGAGLPYEQYF.

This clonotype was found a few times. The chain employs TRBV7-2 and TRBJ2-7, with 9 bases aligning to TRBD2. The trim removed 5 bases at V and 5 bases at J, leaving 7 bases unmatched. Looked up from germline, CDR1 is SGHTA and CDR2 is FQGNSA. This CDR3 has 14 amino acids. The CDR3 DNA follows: TGTGCCAGCAGCGTGGGACTAGCAATCCACGAGCAGTACTTC. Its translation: CASSVGLAIHEQYF.

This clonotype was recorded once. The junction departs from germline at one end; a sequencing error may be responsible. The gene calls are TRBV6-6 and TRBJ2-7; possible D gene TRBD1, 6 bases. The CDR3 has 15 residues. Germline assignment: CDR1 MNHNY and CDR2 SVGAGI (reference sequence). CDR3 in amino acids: CASSYSPGQSYGQYF. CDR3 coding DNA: TGTGCCAGCAGTTACTCCCCGGGACAATCGTACGGGCAGTACTTC.

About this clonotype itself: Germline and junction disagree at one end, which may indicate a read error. This CDR3 reads CRRKTVIHYGQYF. The CDR3 bases are TGCAGAAGAAAGACGGTAATACACTACGGGCAGTACTTC. The rearrangement joins TRBV29-1 to TRBJ2-7; D is unresolved. There are 13 residues in the CDR3. Germline-derived CDR1 and CDR2 are SQVTM and ANQGSEA.

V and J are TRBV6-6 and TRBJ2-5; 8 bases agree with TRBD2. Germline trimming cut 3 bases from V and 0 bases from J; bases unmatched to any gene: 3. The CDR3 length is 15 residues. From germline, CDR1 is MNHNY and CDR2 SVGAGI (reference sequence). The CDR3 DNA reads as TGTGCCAGCAGTTATATTAGCGGGAACCAAGAGACCCAGTACTTC. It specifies CASSYISGNQETQYF.

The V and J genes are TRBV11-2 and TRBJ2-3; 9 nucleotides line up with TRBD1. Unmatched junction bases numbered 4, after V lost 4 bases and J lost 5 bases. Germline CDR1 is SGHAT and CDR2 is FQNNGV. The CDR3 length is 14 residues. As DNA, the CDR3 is TGTGCCAGCAGCTCACAGGGGGCGCAAGATACGCAGTATTTT. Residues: CASSSQGAQDTQYF.

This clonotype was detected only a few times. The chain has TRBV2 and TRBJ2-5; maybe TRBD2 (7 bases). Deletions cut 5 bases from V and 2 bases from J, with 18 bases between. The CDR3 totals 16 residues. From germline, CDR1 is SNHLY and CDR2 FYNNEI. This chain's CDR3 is CASSYWGGTPQETQYF. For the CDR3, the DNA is TGTGCCAGCAGTTATTGGGGGGGGACACCACAAGAGACCCAGTACTTC.

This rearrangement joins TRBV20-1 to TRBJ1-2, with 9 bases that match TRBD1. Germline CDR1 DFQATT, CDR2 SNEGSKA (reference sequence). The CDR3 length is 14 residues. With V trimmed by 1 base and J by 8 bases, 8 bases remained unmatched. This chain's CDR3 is CSARGLGQGDGYTF. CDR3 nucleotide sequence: TGCAGTGCTAGAGGTCTGGGACAGGGAGACGGCTACACCTTC.

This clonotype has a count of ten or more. The CDR3 protein is CALGGAHLYEQYF. The CDR3 DNA reads TGTGCCCTGGGTGGGGCTCACCTCTACGAGCAGTACTTC. The V call is TRBV7-9, the J call TRBJ2-7; possible D gene TRBD1, 5 bases. The CDR3 runs to 13 residues. Trimming cost V 11 bases and J 3 bases, with 17 bases left between them. Germline V gene lookup returns CDR1 SEHNR and CDR2 FQNEAQ (reference sequence).

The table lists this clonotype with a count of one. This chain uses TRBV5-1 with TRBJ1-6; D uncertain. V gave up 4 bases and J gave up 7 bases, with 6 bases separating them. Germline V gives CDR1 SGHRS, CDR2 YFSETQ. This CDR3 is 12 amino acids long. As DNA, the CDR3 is TGCGCCAGCAGCCAGGAAAATTCACCCCTCCACTTT. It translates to CASSQENSPLHF.

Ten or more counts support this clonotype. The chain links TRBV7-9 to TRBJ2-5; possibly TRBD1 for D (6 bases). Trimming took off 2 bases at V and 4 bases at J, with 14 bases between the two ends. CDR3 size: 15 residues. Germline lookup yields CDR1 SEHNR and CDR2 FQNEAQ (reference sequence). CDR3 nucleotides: TGTGCCAGCAGCTTACTGGGGCAGGGGATAGAGACCCAGTACTTC. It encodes CASSLLGQGIETQYF.

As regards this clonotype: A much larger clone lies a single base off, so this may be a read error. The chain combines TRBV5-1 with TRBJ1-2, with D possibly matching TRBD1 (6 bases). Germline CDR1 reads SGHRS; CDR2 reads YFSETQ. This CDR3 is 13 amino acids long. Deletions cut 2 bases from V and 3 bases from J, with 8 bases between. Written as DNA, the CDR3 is TGCGCCAGCAGCTTCGAGGGGGACTATGGCTACACCTTC. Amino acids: CASSFEGDYGYTF.

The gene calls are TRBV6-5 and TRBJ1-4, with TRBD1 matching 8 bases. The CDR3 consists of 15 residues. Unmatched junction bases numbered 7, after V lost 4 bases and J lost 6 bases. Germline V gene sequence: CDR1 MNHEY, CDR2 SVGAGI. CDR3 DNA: TGTGCCAGCAGTTTCAGGGGGCTGGTTGATGAAAAACTGTTTTTT. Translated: CASSFRGLVDEKLFF.

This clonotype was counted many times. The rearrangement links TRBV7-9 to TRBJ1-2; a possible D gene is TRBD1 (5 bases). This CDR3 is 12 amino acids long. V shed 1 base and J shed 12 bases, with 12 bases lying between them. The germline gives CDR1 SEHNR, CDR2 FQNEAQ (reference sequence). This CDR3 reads CASSLGSMGDTF. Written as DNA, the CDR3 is TGTGCCAGCAGCTTAGGTTCAATGGGGGACACCTTC.